What follows describes a single T cell receptor (beta chain). Participant ages covered roughly 18 to 89 years across 24 US areas. Clinical history reported by participants formed the basis on which cohorts were assigned. Germline V lookup: CDR1 SGHRS, CDR2 YFSETQ. This CDR3 contains 16 residues. After removal of 3 bases from V and 2 bases from J, the junction contained 5 bases not matched to a gene. This entry is derived from a study of blood T cell repertoires in COVID-19. Turning to the study itself: COVID-19 samples, acute and convalescent, were from the United States, Italy and Spain. T cells, B-cell-depleted T cells, or PBMCs provided the cDNA or gDNA that served as material.

Generated by immunoSEQ multiplex PCR, the TCRdb table keeps only in-frame clones and is missing some. The table shows under 200,000 clones, with about 82% occurring only once. The source material was PBMCs or T cells enriched from blood (not recorded which). This receptor was taken from a man aged 40-55 years with acute COVID-19. The rearrangement links TRBV5-1 to TRBJ2-2; 9 bases align to TRBD1. The CDR3 is CASSSWTGANTGELFF. As DNA, the CDR3 is TGCGCCAGCAGCTCCTGGACAGGGGCAAACACCGGGGAGCTGTTTTTT.